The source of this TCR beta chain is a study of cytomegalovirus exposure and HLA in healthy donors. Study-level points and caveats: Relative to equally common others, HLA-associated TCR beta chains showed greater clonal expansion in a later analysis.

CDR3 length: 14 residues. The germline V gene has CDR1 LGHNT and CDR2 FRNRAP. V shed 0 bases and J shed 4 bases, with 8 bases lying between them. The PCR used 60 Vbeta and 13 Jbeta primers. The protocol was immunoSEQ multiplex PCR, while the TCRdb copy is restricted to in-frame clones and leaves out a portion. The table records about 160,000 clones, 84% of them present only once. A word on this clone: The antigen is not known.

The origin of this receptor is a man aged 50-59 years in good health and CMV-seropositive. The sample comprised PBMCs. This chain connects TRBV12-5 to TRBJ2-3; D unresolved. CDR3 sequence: CASGLVRLADTQYF. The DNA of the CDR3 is TGTGCTAGTGGTTTGGTACGGCTAGCAGATACGCAGTATTTT.